The entry below describes one T cell receptor beta chain. How the authors handled the data: Counts of nucleated cells, estimated from reference gene primer amplification, were obtained. Profiled with immunoSEQ multiplex PCR; TCRdb holds only in-frame clones, not every one. V, J and clone size were drawn from that table, and D and trimming were deduced from the DNA. The data hold tens of thousands of clones, with around 81% observed a single time. This entry belongs to a study of blood T cell repertoires in COVID-19. Whole-study context: Both acute and convalescent COVID-19 samples were obtained from the United States, Italy and Spain.

Germline V CDR1 and CDR2: LNHDA, SQIVND (reference sequence). This CDR3 comprises 14 residues. Trimming at V came to 5 bases and at J to 4 bases, leaving 8 bases not matched to a gene. The V gene is TRBV19, the J gene TRBJ2-7; 7 bases are a match to TRBD1. Sequencing used peripheral blood. This TCR was sampled from a woman aged 55 to 70 with acute or convalescent COVID-19. In DNA, the CDR3 is TGTGCCAGTAGTTCGACAGGGTTGGTTTACGAGCAGTACTTC. Residues: CASSSTGLVYEQYF. Full variable domain (missing parts from reference TRBV19 and TRBJ2-7): DGGITQSPKYLFRKEGQNVTLSCEQNLNHDAMYWYRQDPGQGLRLIYYSQIVNDFQKGDIAEGYSVSREKKESFPLTVTSAQKNPTAFYLCASSSTGLVYEQYFGPGTRLTVT.